Reported below is one TCR beta chain. These data belong to a study of blood T cell repertoires in COVID-19. Clones were read by immunoSEQ multiplex PCR, and TCRdb kept only the in-frame ones, dropping some. The table has over 200,000 clones, roughly 88% seen once; the top ten hold about 3.5%. The source is a young woman who had been exposed to COVID-19. Sequencing was performed on PBMCs or T cells enriched from blood (not recorded which).

The CDR3 DNA reads TGTGCCATCAGTGAGTCGTCTGGTCAGGACAGGGATGGCTACACCTTC. As protein: CAISESSGQDRDGYTF. The rearrangement joins TRBV10-3 to TRBJ1-2, with 8 bases aligning to TRBD1. Germline-derived CDR1 and CDR2 are ENHRY and SYGVKD. The CDR3 consists of 16 residues. Losses at the gene ends were 0 bases for V and 6 bases for J; bases not matched to a gene: 9.